One and the same sample provided the 29 T cell receptor beta chains below, sequenced in a study of blood T cell repertoires in COVID-19. Repertoires were generated with immunoSEQ multiplex PCR, while TCRdb's copy carries only in-frame clones and drops some. The sample records approximately 130,000 clones, about four fifths being singletons. Material for sequencing was PBMCs or T cells enriched from blood (not recorded which). The source is a young man who had recovered from COVID-19.

The rearrangement links TRBV5-1 to TRBJ2-7; 12 bases fit TRBD2. This CDR3 spans 16 amino acids. Per the germline V gene, CDR1 is SGHRS and CDR2 is YFSETQ. V lost 0 bases and J lost 2; bases outside the gene matches: 3. The CDR3, as DNA: TGCGCCAGCAGCTTGGATGGACTAGCGGGGACCTACGAGCAGTACGTC. It yields the protein CASSLDGLAGTYEQYV.

The chain couples TRBV3-1 (or the pseudogene TRBV3-2) to TRBJ1-4; D is unresolved. The CDR3 contains 15 residues. Germline CDR1 and CDR2: LGHDT and YNNKEL (reference sequence). V was clipped by 3 bases and J by 3 bases, with 11 bases between them. The CDR3 nucleotides are TGTGCCAGCAGCCAGATAAGGCAGGCTAATGAAAAACTGTTTTTT. This sequence encodes CASSQIRQANEKLFF.

This clone was detected a few times. This chain joins TRBV10-1 and TRBJ2-2; a possible D gene is TRBD1 (5 bases). V lost 0 bases and J lost 6, with 5 bases in between. The CDR3 is made up of 13 amino acids. CDR1 WNHNN and CDR2 SYGVQD come from the germline V gene (reference sequence). The CDR3 DNA is TGCGCCAGCAGTGAGTCAGGGGCCGGGGAGCTGTTTTTT. Protein: CASSESGAGELFF.

In its sample, this clone was seen once. The chain couples TRBV3-1 (or the pseudogene TRBV3-2) to TRBJ2-4; D might be TRBD2 (6 bases). Germline CDR1 reads LGHDT; CDR2 reads YNNKEL (reference sequence). This CDR3 is 13 amino acids long. Trimming took off 4 bases at V and 8 bases at J, with 12 bases between the two ends. This CDR3 is CASSLGTWDIQYF. For the CDR3, the DNA is TGTGCCAGCAGCCTAGGGACTTGGGACATTCAGTACTTC.

The chain recombines TRBV3-1 (or the pseudogene TRBV3-2) with TRBJ2-1; TRBD1 is a possible D gene (6 bases). Germline V gene lookup returns CDR1 LGHDT and CDR2 YNNKEL (reference sequence). Trimming cost V 6 bases and J 8 bases, with 17 bases left between them. The CDR3 loop spans 14 amino acids. The CDR3 spells CASRSTGLSDEQFF. CDR3 coding DNA: TGTGCCAGCAGGTCAACAGGGTTGAGCGATGAGCAGTTCTTC.

V gene TRBV30 combines with J gene TRBJ2-1, with 9 nucleotides matching TRBD2. Germline V lookup: CDR1 GTSNPN, CDR2 SVGIG (reference sequence). The V gene end was trimmed by 0 bases and the J gene end by 2 bases; junction bases not matched to a gene: 11. The CDR3 spans 18 residues. CDR3 DNA sequence: TGTGCCTGGAGTGTCCAGGGACTAGCAGCCCTGGCCTACAATGAGCAGTTCTTC. Its protein product is CAWSVQGLAALAYNEQFF.

This chain links TRBV5-4 with TRBJ1-2, with TRBD1 as a possible D gene (5 bases). The CDR3 length is 16 residues. The V gene's germline CDR1 is SGHNT and CDR2 YYREEE (reference sequence). V was pared by 0 bases and J by 3 bases, with 15 bases between. CDR3 region: CASSLAERGADYGYTF. CDR3 in DNA: TGTGCCAGCAGCTTGGCCGAAAGGGGCGCAGACTATGGCTACACCTTC.

The chain combines TRBV19 with TRBJ1-2, with D possibly being TRBD1 (6 bases). The ends were cut back, 5 bases at V and 4 bases at J, with 11 bases in the middle. Per germline, CDR1 LNHDA and CDR2 SQIVND (reference sequence). The CDR3 loop spans 13 amino acids. The CDR3 loop is CASSQQGGYGYTF. In nucleotides, the CDR3 is TGTGCCAGTAGTCAACAGGGTGGCTATGGCTACACCTTC.

The V and J genes are TRBV29-1 and TRBJ2-1; 12 bases line up with TRBD2. V shed 3 bases, J shed 0 bases, and the junction held 3 bases outside the gene matches. There are 16 residues in the CDR3. Germline loops: CDR1 SQVTM, CDR2 ANQGSEA. CDR3 sequence reads: CSVDSTSGSSYNEQFF. The CDR3 DNA is TGCAGCGTTGACTCGACTAGCGGGAGCTCCTACAATGAGCAGTTCTTC.

This chain joins TRBV14 and TRBJ2-3; 7 bases are shared with TRBD2. J lost 0 bases, V lost 8 bases, and 11 bases had no gene match. Germline V gene sequence: CDR1 SGHDN, CDR2 FVKESK. The CDR3 runs 16 residues. Here the CDR3 DNA reads TGTGCCAGCGGGGAGTCTAGCGGATTTAGCACAGATACGCAGTATTTT. Translated: CASGESSGFSTDTQYF. The variable domain in full, completed from reference TRBV14 and TRBJ2-3, reads EAGVTQFPSHSVIEKGQTVTLRCDPISGHDNLYWYRRVMGKEIKFLLHFVKESKQDESGMPNNRFLAERTGGTYSTLKVQPAELEDSGVYFCASGESSGFSTDTQYFGPGTRLTVL.

V and J are TRBV7-9 and TRBJ2-4; D perhaps matches TRBD1 (5 bases). This CDR3 has 12 amino acids. In germline, CDR1 is SEHNR, CDR2 FQNEAQ (reference sequence). Trimming shortened V by 5 bases and J by 15 bases, and 17 bases separated the two germline ends. The CDR3 DNA follows: TGTGCCAGCAGCCCGTACCAGGGATCGGGGTACTTC. It is translated as CASSPYQGSGYF.

The chain employs TRBV5-1 and TRBJ2-7, with D hard to call. The CDR3 has 14 residues. The V end lost 1 base, the J end lost 0 bases, and 8 bases lay between the germline ends. The germline V gene has CDR1 SGHRS and CDR2 YFSETQ. CDR3 bases: TGCGCCAGCAGCTTGTCTCACGGCTCCTACGAGCAGTACTTC. Residues: CASSLSHGSYEQYF.

The CDR3, as DNA: TGTGCCAGCAGTTCCGACGGGACAGGGATTTCACCCCTCCACTTT. It is translated as CASSSDGTGISPLHF. This sequence joins TRBV2 and TRBJ1-6, with 9 bases identical to TRBD1. V shed 5 bases and J 9 bases; nucleotides not matched to a gene: 8. The length of the CDR3 is 15 residues. Germline CDR1 and CDR2: SNHLY and FYNNEI.

V usage is TRBV19 and J usage is TRBJ2-1; tentatively, D is TRBD2 (5 bases). Trimming left V 5 bases short and J 10 bases short, with 12 bases between. This CDR3 comprises 12 residues. Germline V gives CDR1 LNHDA, CDR2 SQIVND (reference sequence). CDR3 in DNA: TGTGCCAGTAGTCTCGACTACGCGGAGCAGTTCTTC. This codes for CASSLDYAEQFF.

The V call is TRBV7-6, the J call TRBJ1-4; TRBD1 agrees at 8 bases. There are 15 residues in the CDR3. CDR1 SGHVS and CDR2 FNYEAQ come from the germline V gene. The V gene end was trimmed by 4 bases and the J gene end by 6 bases; junction bases not matched to a gene: 7. The chain's CDR3 is CASSSRQGLDEKLFF. CDR3 nucleotide sequence: TGTGCCAGCAGCTCGAGACAGGGGCTGGATGAAAAACTGTTTTTT.

This chain joins TRBV7-9 and TRBJ2-7; 11 nucleotides agree with TRBD2. The length of the CDR3 is 15 residues. The germline V gene encodes CDR1 SEHNR and CDR2 FQNEAQ (reference sequence). The junction had 5 bases not matched to a gene; V was cut back by 0 bases and J by 7 bases. CDR3 amino acids: CASSLASGRVGEQYF. CDR3 DNA: TGTGCCAGCAGCTTAGCTAGCGGGAGGGTGGGAGAGCAGTACTTC.

The rearrangement joins TRBV19 to TRBJ2-2; 9 bases map to TRBD2. The CDR3 is made up of 15 amino acids. With V trimmed by 6 bases and J by 7 bases, 9 bases remained unmatched. Germline V gives CDR1 LNHDA, CDR2 SQIVND (reference sequence). This CDR3 reads CASSTRTSGHGELFF. Written as DNA, the CDR3 is TGTGCCAGTAGCACCCGAACTAGCGGGCACGGGGAGCTGTTTTTT. The full variable domain, in which reference TRBV19 and TRBJ2-2 provide the parts outside the CDR3, is DGGITQSPKYLFRKEGQNVTLSCEQNLNHDAMYWYRQDPGQGLRLIYYSQIVNDFQKGDIAEGYSVSREKKESFPLTVTSAQKNPTAFYLCASSTRTSGHGELFFGEGSRLTVL.

This chain joins TRBV6-5 and TRBJ2-5; maybe TRBD2 (5 bases). This CDR3 has 11 amino acids. Trimming pared 4 bases from V and 7 bases from J, leaving 7 bases between. Germline CDR1 is MNHEY and CDR2 is SVGAGI. CDR3 nucleotide sequence: TGTGCCAGCAGTTTTGGAGGGACCCAGTACTTC. It specifies CASSFGGTQYF.

The V call is TRBV6-4, the J call TRBJ1-2; D is uncertain. The CDR3 is made up of 14 amino acids. Trimming took 5 bases from V and 0 from J, leaving 10 bases between them. CDR1 and CDR2 (germline): MRHNA, SNTAGT. CDR3 sequence (DNA): TGTGCCAGCAGTCCCACCGGGACTAACTATGGCTACACCTTC. It encodes CASSPTGTNYGYTF.

The chain links TRBV19 to TRBJ1-6; maybe TRBD1 (5 bases). CDR1 is LNHDA, CDR2 SQIVND, per germline (reference sequence). This CDR3 has 15 residues. Trimming pared 4 bases from V and 9 bases from J, leaving 16 bases between. CDR3 sequence: CASSTGTILSSPLHF. The CDR3, as DNA: TGTGCCAGTAGTACCGGGACTATCCTCAGTTCACCCCTCCACTTT.

This sequence joins TRBV7-9 and TRBJ1-2, with TRBD1 as a possible D gene (5 bases). The CDR3 loop spans 14 amino acids. The V end lost 1 base, the J end lost 7 bases, and 13 bases lay between the germline ends. Germline-derived CDR1 and CDR2 are SEHNR and FQNEAQ (reference sequence). Here the CDR3 reads CASSLETALGGYTF. The CDR3 nucleotides read TGTGCCAGCAGCTTAGAGACAGCGTTAGGTGGCTACACCTTC.

The chain recombines TRBV6-5 with TRBJ1-2; 8 bases are shared with TRBD1. The V segment lost 9 bases and the J segment 7 bases; nucleotides outside the gene matches: 7. The CDR3 has 12 amino acids. CDR1 and CDR2 from the germline V gene are MNHEY and SVGAGI. The CDR3 nucleotides read TGTGCCAGTTCGGACAGGGTGGGTGGCTACACCTTC. Its translation is CASSDRVGGYTF.

CDR3 residues: CASSINPGGQGGYTF. For the CDR3, the DNA is TGTGCCAGTAGTATAAATCCGGGGGGCCAGGGTGGCTACACCTTC. The V and J genes are TRBV19 and TRBJ1-2, with a weak D call TRBD1 (6 bases). The germline V gene encodes CDR1 LNHDA and CDR2 SQIVND (reference sequence). V lost 2 bases to trimming and J lost 7 bases, with 17 bases between them. The CDR3 sequence is 15 residues long.

The rearrangement uses TRBV12-3 or TRBV12-4 and TRBJ2-2; possibly TRBD1 for D (6 bases). CDR3 length: 13 residues. Trimming removed 6 bases at V and 6 bases at J, with 11 bases between. The CDR3 nucleotides read TGTGCCAGCAGCCGACAGGCCCCCGGGGAGCTGTTTTTT. Translated: CASSRQAPGELFF.

The chain uses TRBV3-1 (or the pseudogene TRBV3-2) and TRBJ1-2; D may be TRBD1 (5 bases). CDR1 LGHDT and CDR2 YNNKEL come from the germline V gene (reference sequence). V was shortened by 0 bases and J by 8 bases, with 10 bases between the two germline ends. CDR3 size: 13 residues. The CDR3 nucleotides read TGTGCCAGCAGCCAAGAACCAGGGCAAGGCTACACCTTC. Protein product: CASSQEPGQGYTF.

The chain has TRBV7-9 and TRBJ2-1, with D unclear. The CDR3 loop spans 14 amino acids. V lost 1 base to trimming and J lost 8 bases, with 12 bases between them. CDR1 is SEHNR, CDR2 FQNEAQ, per germline (reference sequence). CDR3 amino acids: CASSLDVVPDEQFF. DNA for the CDR3: TGTGCCAGCAGCTTAGATGTAGTGCCCGATGAGCAGTTCTTC.

The rearrangement links TRBV6-5 to TRBJ1-5; D gene ambiguous. The CDR3 is made up of 15 amino acids. Trimming left V 0 bases short and J 2 bases short, with 8 bases between. The V gene's germline CDR1 is MNHEY and CDR2 SVGAGI. CDR3 in amino acids: CASSYSRYGNQPQHF. The DNA for the CDR3 is TGTGCCAGCAGTTACTCGAGGTATGGCAATCAGCCCCAGCATTTT.

The chain uses TRBV19 and TRBJ1-5; weak D call: TRBD1 (5 bases). V was cut by 6 bases and J by 5 bases, with 26 bases left in between. The V gene's germline CDR1 is LNHDA and CDR2 SQIVND (reference sequence). The CDR3 is made up of 18 amino acids. The CDR3 region has the DNA TGTGCCAGTAGCCCTCCAAGGGGTGGGCTTACTATGGATCAGCCCCAGCATTTT. It specifies CASSPPRGGLTMDQPQHF.

V gene TRBV2 combines with J gene TRBJ1-4; D remains ambiguous. V dropped 3 bases and J dropped 7 bases, with 12 bases sitting between them. CDR1 is SNHLY, CDR2 FYNNEI, per germline. The CDR3 is 14 residues long. The DNA of the CDR3 is TGTGCCAGCAGTGAGAGCCCCTTCCCTGAAAAACTGTTTTTT. It codes for CASSESPFPEKLFF. The complete variable domain, with remaining parts taken from reference TRBV2 and TRBJ1-4, reads EPEVTQTPSHQVTQMGQEVILRCVPISNHLYFYWYRQILGQKVEFLVSFYNNEISEKSEIFDDQFSVERPDGSNFTLKIRSTKLEDSAMYFCASSESPFPEKLFFGSGTQLSVL.